Each of the 29 T cell receptor beta chains below was sequenced from the same sample in a study of CD8+CD57+ T cells in acquired aplastic anemia. Profiling that covered TCR beta VDJ and CDR3 relied on genomic DNA as its template. TCRdb recomputed calls from the reads with MiXCR, one row per CDR3 protein. The sample consists of about 120,000 distinct CDR3 sequences, approximately 50% of them appearing once. The patients chosen for sequencing had shown expansion of CD8+CD57+ cells (detected by flow cytometry). What was sequenced was sorted CD4+, CD8+, or CD8+CD57+ T cells (not recorded which) from PBMCs. The origin of the receptors is a human donor with aplastic anemia.

CDR3 DNA sequence: TGTGCCAGCAGTGTGACAAGGGGGCGTGAGACCCAGTACTTC. It codes for CASSVTRGRETQYF. This chain joins TRBV6-1 and TRBJ2-5; 7 nucleotides align to TRBD1. The CDR3 is 14 residues long. J was trimmed by 5 bases and V by 4 bases; bases with no gene match: 7. In germline, CDR1 is MNHNS, CDR2 SASEGT.

The sample holds one count of this clonotype. The rearrangement uses TRBV11-2 and TRBJ2-7; the match to TRBD1 covers 8 bases. Germline loops: CDR1 SGHAT, CDR2 FQNNGV. This CDR3 contains 14 residues. Losses at the gene ends were 4 bases for V and 4 bases for J; bases not matched to a gene: 6. Here the CDR3 DNA reads TGTGCCAGCAGCTATTGGACAGGGCAATACGAGCAGTACTTC. Translated: CASSYWTGQYEQYF.

This clonotype appeared many times. J is TRBJ1-6 and V is TRBV7-2, with a weak D call TRBD1 (5 bases). V was trimmed by 5 bases and J by 9 bases, leaving 17 bases between them. The CDR3 length is 15 residues. The germline V gene encodes CDR1 SGHTA and CDR2 FQGNSA. CDR3 in amino acids: CASSPLWGRGSPLHF. CDR3 in DNA: TGTGCCAGCAGCCCCCTGTGGGGAAGGGGTTCACCCCTCCACTTT.

This clonotype was seen only once. A junction end diverges from the germline sequence, so it may reflect a read error. The chain links TRBV7-7 to TRBJ2-7; 8 bases are shared with TRBD2. The CDR3 loop spans 15 amino acids. Germline assignment: CDR1 SSHAT and CDR2 FNYEAQ (reference sequence). CDR3 residues: CASSLEPTGGREQYF. The DNA of the CDR3 is TGTGCTAGCAGCTTAGAGCCGACGGGGGGGCGCGAGCAGTACTTC. The full variable domain, with the rest looked up from reference TRBV7-7 and TRBJ2-7, is GAGVSQSPRYKVTKRGQDVTLRCDPISSHATLYWYQQALGQGPEFLTYFNYEAQPDKSGLPSDRFSAERPEGSISTLTIQRTEQRDSAMYRCASSLEPTGGREQYFGPGTRLTVT.

The rearrangement uses TRBV10-3 and TRBJ1-1; tentative D call: TRBD1 (6 bases). CDR1 ENHRY and CDR2 SYGVKD come from the germline V gene. Between the trimmed V and J ends, which lost 6 bases and 0 bases, there was a span of 14 bases. There are 15 residues in the CDR3. CDR3 sequence reads: CAIRRTVFMNTEAFF. In DNA form, the CDR3 reads TGTGCCATCAGGAGGACAGTGTTCATGAACACTGAAGCTTTCTTT.

This clonotype occurred many times. The rearrangement links TRBV20-1 to TRBJ1-6; unclear D gene. Germline V gives CDR1 DFQATT, CDR2 SNEGSKA (reference sequence). The CDR3 covers 16 residues. Trimming pared 1 base from V and 10 bases from J, leaving 20 bases between. CDR3 in DNA: TGCAGTGCTAGAGTATCCCCGGGGAAGGAAGAATCACCCCTCCACTTT. It codes for CSARVSPGKEESPLHF.

The chain uses TRBV10-3 and TRBJ2-5; unclear D gene. Germline V gives CDR1 ENHRY, CDR2 SYGVKD. With 0 bases removed from V and 5 bases from J, the gap between germline ends came to 4 bases. The CDR3 is made up of 12 amino acids. CDR3 amino acids: CAISESAETQYF. CDR3 coding DNA: TGTGCCATCAGTGAGTCGGCGGAGACCCAGTACTTC.

This chain links TRBV10-3 with TRBJ1-2, with D possibly being TRBD1 (5 bases). Per germline, CDR1 ENHRY and CDR2 SYGVKD. This CDR3 region has 12 residues. Deletions cut 10 bases from V and 1 base from J, with 10 bases between. CDR3 DNA: TGTGCCACTGGGACGGATAACTATGGCTACACCTTC. It codes for CATGTDNYGYTF.

This clonotype was observed a handful of times. The chain uses TRBV20-1 and TRBJ2-7; unclear D gene. From germline, CDR1 is DFQATT and CDR2 SNEGSKA (reference sequence). This CDR3 has 12 residues. Between the trimmed V and J ends, which lost 5 bases and 2 bases, there was a span of 10 bases. CDR3 nucleotide sequence: TGCAGTGCTTGGGTCAGACCCTACGAGCAGTACTTC. This sequence encodes CSAWVRPYEQYF.

This chain uses TRBV12-5 with TRBJ1-4, with unresolved D. This CDR3 spans 14 amino acids. Germline assignment: CDR1 LGHNT and CDR2 FRNRAP. V lost 2 bases, J lost 0 bases, and 4 bases lay in between. The CDR3 coding sequence is TGTGCTAGTGGTTTGCATGCAACTAATGAAAAACTGTTTTTT. As protein: CASGLHATNEKLFF. Full variable domain (rest looked up from reference TRBV12-5 and TRBJ1-4): DARVTQTPRHKVTEMGQEVTMRCQPILGHNTVFWYRQTMMQGLELLAYFRNRAPLDDSGMPKDRFSAEMPDATLATLKIQPSEPRDSAVYFCASGLHATNEKLFFGSGTQLSVL.

This clonotype was observed many times. The chain is built from TRBV6-5 and TRBJ1-5; no definite D call. V was clipped by 0 bases and J by 5 bases, with 8 bases between them. This CDR3 has 14 residues. Germline V gene lookup returns CDR1 MNHEY and CDR2 SVGAGI. The CDR3 nucleotides are TGTGCCAGCAGTTACTCGATGGCGCATCAGCCCCAGCATTTT. It yields the protein CASSYSMAHQPQHF.

In the case of this clonotype: This may be a read error: a much more frequent sequence differs by one nucleotide. The chain recombines TRBV28 with TRBJ2-1; no reliable D call. Germline values: CDR1 MDHEN, CDR2 SYDVKM. The CDR3 is 13 residues long. Deletions cut 11 bases from V and 0 bases from J, with 11 bases between. The CDR3 reads CAGTWSSYNEQFF. As DNA, the CDR3 is TGTGCCGGCACCTGGAGCTCCTACAATGAGCAGTTCTTC.

This CDR3 reads CSAAQGPDTQYF. As DNA, the CDR3 is TGCAGTGCGGCACAGGGACCAGATACGCAGTATTTT. The V and J genes are TRBV20-1 and TRBJ2-3, with a weak D call TRBD1 (6 bases). The CDR3 contains 12 residues. Germline-derived CDR1 and CDR2 are DFQATT and SNEGSKA (reference sequence). The V end was cut by 6 bases, the J end by 4 bases, with 11 bases between.

The rearrangement links TRBV9 to TRBJ2-7, with D perhaps matching TRBD2 (5 bases). The V gene lost 7 bases and the J gene lost 0 bases, with 17 bases spanning the gap. The V gene's germline CDR1 is SGDLS and CDR2 YYNGEE. The length of the CDR3 is 15 residues. The CDR3 sequence is CASPPRRAYSYEQYF. The CDR3 region has the DNA TGTGCCAGCCCCCCGAGGCGGGCCTACTCCTACGAGCAGTACTTC.

The V and J genes are TRBV2 and TRBJ1-1; TRBD1 is a possible D gene (5 bases). The CDR3 sequence is 14 residues long. Germline-derived CDR1 and CDR2 are SNHLY and FYNNEI. The ends were cut back, 5 bases at V and 2 bases at J, with 12 bases in the middle. This chain's CDR3 is CASSKGESNTEAFF. The CDR3 DNA follows: TGTGCCAGCAGTAAAGGGGAGTCCAACACTGAAGCTTTCTTT.

The V call is TRBV29-1, the J call TRBJ1-1; TRBD1 aligns across 9 bases. Germline V gene sequence: CDR1 SQVTM, CDR2 ANQGSEA. After removal of 3 bases from V and 4 bases from J, the junction contained 6 bases not matched to a gene. The CDR3 runs 14 residues. The CDR3: CSVEDTGGVTEAFF. CDR3 nucleotides: TGCAGCGTTGAGGATACAGGGGGCGTCACTGAAGCTTTCTTT.

The rearrangement uses TRBV24-1 and TRBJ2-3, with 8 bases lining up with TRBD1. Germline assignment: CDR1 KGHDR and CDR2 SFDVKD. The length of the CDR3 is 15 residues. The junction had 7 bases not matched to a gene; V was cut back by 3 bases and J by 6 bases. This CDR3 is CATSDPDRVGDTQYF. The CDR3 coding sequence is TGTGCCACCAGTGATCCGGACAGGGTAGGCGATACGCAGTATTTT.

This clonotype was counted only a few times. The V gene is TRBV19, the J gene TRBJ2-5; D might be TRBD2 (6 bases). The germline CDR1 and CDR2 sequences are LNHDA and SQIVND (reference sequence). V was trimmed by 7 bases and J by 2 bases, leaving 17 bases between them. The CDR3 runs 15 residues. The CDR3 DNA follows: TGTGCCAGTAAGTCACAATCGGCGGGGCAAGAGACCCAGTACTTC. Amino acid sequence: CASKSQSAGQETQYF.

V and J are TRBV9 and TRBJ1-2, with 12 positions matching TRBD1. This CDR3 has 16 residues. V lost 4 bases to trimming and J lost 5 bases; unmatched junction nucleotides: 9. Looked up from germline, CDR1 is SGDLS and CDR2 is YYNGEE. The CDR3 is CASSLEGTGGVYGYTF. The CDR3 DNA reads as TGTGCCAGCAGCCTGGAGGGGACAGGGGGCGTTTATGGCTACACCTTC. The full variable domain, in which reference TRBV9 and TRBJ1-2 provide the parts outside the CDR3, is DSGVTQTPKHLITATGQRVTLRCSPRSGDLSVYWYQQSLDQGLQFLIQYYNGEERAKGNILERFSAQQFPDLHSELNLSSLELGDSALYFCASSLEGTGGVYGYTFGSGTRLTVV.

The chain couples TRBV5-1 to TRBJ1-1, with D unclear. The CDR3 spans 14 residues. V was trimmed by 1 base and J by 1 base, leaving 8 bases between them. Germline V gives CDR1 SGHRS, CDR2 YFSETQ. CDR3 protein: CASSLLSANTEAFF. In DNA form, the CDR3 reads TGCGCCAGCAGCTTGCTCTCTGCGAACACTGAAGCTTTCTTT.

At least ten counts were recorded for this clonotype. CDR3 in amino acids: CASSPLVIGPSYEQYF. The CDR3 nucleotides read TGTGCCAGCAGTCCGCTCGTCATAGGGCCCTCCTACGAGCAGTACTTC. V is TRBV6-1 and J is TRBJ2-7; D not resolved. Per the germline V gene, CDR1 is MNHNS and CDR2 is SASEGT. CDR3 length: 16 residues. V lost 5 bases and J 0 bases, leaving 17 bases between the germline ends.

The V call is TRBV7-2, the J call TRBJ1-6; tentative D call: TRBD1 (6 bases). CDR1 is SGHTA, CDR2 FQGNSA, per germline. V was pared by 4 bases and J by 6 bases, with 10 bases between. CDR3 length equals 14 residues. CDR3 protein: CASSWDNGNSPLHF. In DNA form, the CDR3 reads TGTGCCAGCAGCTGGGACAACGGTAATTCACCCCTCCACTTT.

The CDR3 coding sequence is TGTGCCAGCAGTTCGCTCACCGGGGAGCTGTTTTTT. It encodes CASSSLTGELFF. V is TRBV12-3 or TRBV12-4 and J is TRBJ2-2; D not certain. Between the trimmed V and J ends, which lost 4 bases and 4 bases, there was a span of 4 bases. This CDR3 contains 12 residues.

The chain recombines TRBV19 with TRBJ1-5; TRBD1 agrees at 7 bases. Germline loops: CDR1 LNHDA, CDR2 SQIVND (reference sequence). The V and J ends lost 5 bases and 7 bases, in that order; junction bases with no gene match: 5. CDR3 size: 13 residues. CDR3 sequence (DNA): TGTGCCAGTAGTGACAGGGCGGGGCAGCCCCAGCATTTT. Protein sequence: CASSDRAGQPQHF.

The chain uses TRBV7-2 and TRBJ2-5; weak D call: TRBD1 (6 bases). CDR3 length: 13 residues. Germline-derived CDR1 and CDR2 are SGHTA and FQGNSA. With 8 bases removed from V and 5 bases from J, the gap between germline ends came to 15 bases. CDR3 bases: TGTGCCAGCGGGGGCGCGGTGAGGGAGACCCAGTACTTC. Its protein is CASGGAVRETQYF.

This sequence joins TRBV30 and TRBJ2-7, with a possible D match to TRBD1 (5 bases). The V gene's germline CDR1 is GTSNPN and CDR2 SVGIG (reference sequence). The CDR3 spans 11 residues. Trimming cost V 4 bases and J 7 bases, with 11 bases left between them. Here the CDR3 DNA reads TGTGCCTGGACGTCAAGGGGTGAGCAGTACTTC. It yields the protein CAWTSRGEQYF. The full variable domain, its missing parts supplied by reference TRBV30 and TRBJ2-7, is SQTIHQWPATLVQPVGSPLSLECTVEGTSNPNLYWYRQAAGRGLQLLFYSVGIGQISSEVPQNLSASRPQDRQFILSSKKLLLSDSGFYLCAWTSRGEQYFGPGTRLTVT.

The chain combines TRBV2 with TRBJ2-7; 7 bases agree with TRBD1. The CDR3 consists of 14 residues. Trimming removed 7 bases from V and 2 bases from J; junction bases left unmatched: 8. Per the germline V gene, CDR1 is SNHLY and CDR2 is FYNNEI. CDR3 sequence reads: CASTTGQATYEQYF. CDR3 nucleotide sequence: TGTGCCAGCACTACCGGACAGGCTACCTACGAGCAGTACTTC. Filled out from reference TRBV2 and TRBJ2-7, the complete variable domain reads EPEVTQTPSHQVTQMGQEVILRCVPISNHLYFYWYRQILGQKVEFLVSFYNNEISEKSEIFDDQFSVERPDGSNFTLKIRSTKLEDSAMYFCASTTGQATYEQYFGPGTRLTVT.

V and J are TRBV9 and TRBJ2-7, with D tentatively TRBD1 (6 bases). Germline loops: CDR1 SGDLS, CDR2 YYNGEE. Deletions cut 10 bases from V and 5 bases from J, with 16 bases between. The CDR3 loop spans 12 amino acids. The CDR3 spells CAGGLGANEQYF. In DNA form, the CDR3 reads TGTGCCGGCGGGCTGGGGGCAAACGAGCAGTACTTC.

The chain couples TRBV20-1 to TRBJ2-7; TRBD1 matches at 9 bases. This CDR3 is 14 amino acids long. Germline CDR1 reads DFQATT; CDR2 reads SNEGSKA (reference sequence). V was clipped by 3 bases and J by 5 bases; unmatched bases: 8. The CDR3 reads CSARAGTGRHEQYF. CDR3 DNA sequence: TGCAGTGCTAGGGCGGGGACAGGGAGGCACGAGCAGTACTTC.